This TCR beta chain emerged from a study of memory CD4+ T cells and cytomegalovirus serostatus. General study findings and limits: The CMV-associated TCR signature appears largely within the CD4+ memory repertoire.

Note on this clone: Its target is unknown.

V shed 1 base and J shed 3 bases, with 7 bases lying between them. The CDR3 loop spans 13 amino acids. Germline V gene data show CDR1 as SGHRS and CDR2 as YFSETQ. Single viable CD3+CD4+CD8-CD45RO+ cells were sorted as the memory CD4+ T cells. Original analysis: After removing out-of-frame reads, around 2,100,000 distinct TCRbeta sequences remained. Profiling relied on immunoSEQ multiplex PCR, and the TCRdb table lists in-frame clones only, not all of them. D and trimming were read from the DNA, whereas the V and J calls and clone size are those reported in that table. Here the sample spans tens of thousands of clones, around three quarters being singletons.

The material sequenced was memory CD4+ T cells from blood. The receptor was isolated from an adult in good health and CMV-seronegative. This rearrangement joins TRBV5-1 to TRBJ1-2; TRBD1 is a possible D gene (5 bases). The CDR3 DNA reads TGCGCCAGCAGCTTGCAGGGCGACTATGGCTACACCTTC. It codes for CASSLQGDYGYTF.